One sample yielded the 24 T cell receptor beta chains listed below, sequenced in a study of blood T cells in healthy people across ages. Combining a sample-barcoded 5' primer with a J-beta primer mix, a second PCR ran for roughly 7 to 12 cycles. TCRdb called the 5' RACE reads again in MiXCR, with one record for every CDR3 protein. The table includes 650,000 to 1,000,000 distinct CDR3 sequences, about 36% detected once. The material sequenced was blood. These receptors all stem from a young man in good health.

V gene TRBV7-3 combines with J gene TRBJ1-1; weak D call: TRBD1 (6 bases). Between the trimmed V and J ends, which lost 3 bases and 3 bases, there was a span of 11 bases. The germline V gene encodes CDR1 SGHTA and CDR2 FQGTGA. The CDR3 sequence is 14 residues long. This CDR3 reads CASSFRGQDTEAFF. The CDR3 DNA reads as TGTGCCAGCAGCTTCAGGGGCCAGGACACTGAAGCTTTCTTT.

The genes are TRBV29-1 and TRBJ2-7; D assignment may be TRBD1 or TRBD2 (6 bases each). Germline CDR1 reads SQVTM; CDR2 reads ANQGSEA. Trimming took 2 bases from V and 7 from J, leaving 18 bases between them. This CDR3 has 14 residues. The CDR3 is CSVEWGALDNEQYF. The CDR3 DNA reads as TGCAGCGTTGAATGGGGGGCCTTGGACAATGAGCAGTACTTC.

Only a few counts were recorded for this clonotype. The gene calls are TRBV20-1 and TRBJ2-3, with TRBD2 matching 10 bases. The length of the CDR3 is 14 residues. Germline trimming cut 7 bases from V and 2 bases from J; bases unmatched to any gene: 6. CDR1 is DFQATT and CDR2 is SNEGSKA in the germline V gene (reference sequence). Here the CDR3 DNA reads TGCAGTGTCAGGACTAGCGGAAACACAGATACGCAGTATTTT. Amino acid sequence: CSVRTSGNTDTQYF.

Concerning this clonotype: This may come from a read error, since a much larger clone is one base off. The chain is built from TRBV10-3 and TRBJ2-7; D ambiguous. Germline V gene lookup returns CDR1 ENHRY and CDR2 SYGVKD. CDR3 length equals 14 residues. Trimming shortened V by 7 bases and J by 4 bases, and 17 bases separated the two germline ends. The CDR3 region is CAITPVKALYEQYF. The CDR3 DNA reads as TGTGCCATCACCCCGGTGAAGGCGCTGTACGAGCAGTACTTC.

The chain has TRBV4-2 and TRBJ2-2; D may correspond to TRBD1 or TRBD2 (5 bases each). V lost 1 base, J lost 2 bases, and 11 bases lay in between. The CDR3 has 16 amino acids. From germline, CDR1 is LGHNA and CDR2 YNFKEQ. Here the CDR3 reads CASSQGGALNTGELFF. The CDR3 coding sequence is TGTGCCAGCAGCCAAGGAGGGGCCCTTAACACCGGGGAGCTGTTTTTT.

The chain has TRBV20-1 and TRBJ2-1, with TRBD2 identical over 11 bases. V gave up 4 bases and J gave up 9 bases; unmatched junction bases: 5. This CDR3 spans 13 amino acids. CDR1 and CDR2 (germline): DFQATT, SNEGSKA (reference sequence). CDR3 residues: CSAIRLAGSEQFF. CDR3 nucleotide sequence: TGCAGTGCTATAAGACTAGCGGGGAGTGAGCAGTTCTTC.

This clonotype was counted a few times. J is TRBJ2-3 and V is TRBV20-1; TRBD2 aligns across 8 bases. V lost 4 bases to trimming and J lost 5 bases; unmatched junction nucleotides: 11. The length of the CDR3 is 15 residues. The germline V gene encodes CDR1 DFQATT and CDR2 SNEGSKA (reference sequence). CDR3 coding DNA: TGCAGTGCTATCGAAGCGGGGGTCTTCGGAGATACGCAGTATTTT. It yields the protein CSAIEAGVFGDTQYF.

This clonotype showed up many times. V is TRBV29-1 and J is TRBJ2-1; 10 bases are a match to TRBD2. The CDR3 loop spans 15 amino acids. Germline trimming cut 5 bases from V and 4 bases from J; bases unmatched to any gene: 8. Per the germline V gene, CDR1 is SQVTM and CDR2 is ANQGSEA. The CDR3 DNA is TGCAGCGTTAATACCGGGACTAGCGAGTACAATGAGCAGTTCTTC. Translated: CSVNTGTSEYNEQFF.

The chain joins TRBV29-1 to TRBJ1-1; the D gene is possibly TRBD1 (5 bases). The CDR3 covers 11 residues. Germline V gives CDR1 SQVTM, CDR2 ANQGSEA. The CDR3 bases are TGCAGGGGGGAGTTGAACACTGAAGCTTTCTTT. Protein sequence: CRGELNTEAFF.

This clonotype was counted at least ten times. This chain joins TRBV12-3 or TRBV12-4 and TRBJ2-7; 10 bases map to TRBD1. The J segment lost 3 bases and the V segment lost 5 bases, leaving 4 bases of the junction unmatched. The CDR3 length is 14 residues. CDR3 sequence: CASSRTGGNYEQYF. The CDR3 nucleotides are TGTGCCAGCAGTAGGACAGGGGGTAACTACGAGCAGTACTTC.

The gene calls are TRBV5-4 and TRBJ2-7, with 8 nucleotides matching TRBD2. The germline gives CDR1 SGHNT, CDR2 YYREEE (reference sequence). The CDR3 loop spans 14 amino acids. V dropped 3 bases and J dropped 6; count of bases not matched to a gene: 8. The CDR3 bases are TGTGCCAGCAGCTCCCCGGGACTAGACCGCGAGCAGTACTTC. It specifies CASSSPGLDREQYF.

The genes are TRBV12-3 or TRBV12-4 and TRBJ1-2; the D is unclear. The CDR3 length is 14 residues. V gave up 1 base and J gave up 4 bases, with 10 bases separating them. The CDR3 DNA is TGTGCCAGCAGTTTAGAGGCAGGAACCTATGGCTACACCTTC. Protein product: CASSLEAGTYGYTF.

This chain uses TRBV6-5 with TRBJ2-3, with 7 bases that match TRBD1. CDR1 is MNHEY, CDR2 SVGAGI, per germline. Trimming cost V 4 bases and J 2 bases; bases outside gene matches: 6. The CDR3 runs 15 residues. The CDR3 loop is CASSSTGAVTDTQYF. In nucleotides, the CDR3 is TGTGCCAGCAGTTCTACAGGGGCAGTCACAGATACGCAGTATTTT.

This clonotype was observed at least ten times. In nucleotides, the CDR3 is TGTGCCAGCAGTTTTCGACAGGGGACCAACTACAATGAGCAGTTCTTC. As protein: CASSFRQGTNYNEQFF. The gene calls are TRBV5-6 and TRBJ2-1, with 8 bases fitting TRBD1. Trimming took 5 bases from V and 3 from J; bases not matched to a gene: 10. Per germline, CDR1 SGHDT and CDR2 YYEEEE. The CDR3 totals 16 residues.

The chain couples TRBV13 to TRBJ1-2; 8 nucleotides line up with TRBD1. The CDR3 spans 16 residues. CDR1 is PRHDT and CDR2 is FYEKMQ in the germline V gene (reference sequence). Unmatched junction bases numbered 9, after V lost 0 bases and J lost 6 bases. The CDR3 nucleotides read TGTGCCAGCAGCTTAGGGCAGGGGGCATATCTGGATGGCTACACCTTC. This codes for CASSLGQGAYLDGYTF.

The chain's CDR3 is CAIQSSGTGRATEAFF. As DNA, the CDR3 is TGTGCCATCCAATCCTCCGGGACTGGGAGGGCCACTGAAGCTTTCTTT. The V and J genes are TRBV10-3 and TRBJ1-1; TRBD1 might be the D (5 bases). This CDR3 region has 16 residues. Germline V gene sequence: CDR1 ENHRY, CDR2 SYGVKD. The ends were cut back, 8 bases at V and 4 bases at J, with 23 bases in the middle.

The chain couples TRBV7-9 to TRBJ2-1; 7 nucleotides agree with TRBD2. Germline values: CDR1 SEHNR, CDR2 FQNEAQ (reference sequence). This CDR3 has 17 residues. The V segment lost 4 bases and the J segment 2 bases; nucleotides outside the gene matches: 11. The CDR3 nucleotides are TGTGCCAGCAGCTCCGGCAAGCGGGGCTACACCTACAATGAGCAGTTCTTC. Translated, it gives CASSSGKRGYTYNEQFF. Variable domain in full (rest from reference TRBV7-9 and TRBJ2-1): DTGVSQNPRHKITKRGQNVTFRCDPISEHNRLYWYRQTLGQGPEFLTYFQNEAQLEKSRLLSDRFSAERPKGSFSTLEIQRTEQGDSAMYLCASSSGKRGYTYNEQFFGPGTRLTVL.

In this sample, this clonotype turned up a few times. The J gene is TRBJ2-1, the V gene TRBV7-9, with 12 bases aligning to TRBD2. The CDR3 sequence is 19 residues long. Losses at the gene ends were 6 bases for V and 0 bases for J; bases not matched to a gene: 12. The germline V gene has CDR1 SEHNR and CDR2 FQNEAQ (reference sequence). CDR3 nucleotides: TGTGCCAGCAGACCTACCGGGACTAGCGGGTGGAGCTCCTACAATGAGCAGTTCTTC. It is translated as CASRPTGTSGWSSYNEQFF.

This chain joins TRBV7-3 and TRBJ2-1; maybe TRBD2 (6 bases). The CDR3 totals 14 residues. Trimming stripped 3 bases from V and 5 bases from J, with 11 bases between. CDR1 and CDR2 (germline): SGHTA, FQGTGA. This chain's CDR3 is CASSLRGLNNEQFF. CDR3 coding DNA: TGTGCCAGCAGCTTGCGGGGACTTAACAATGAGCAGTTCTTC.

As concerns this clonotype: A single base separates this from a much larger clone, so it may be a read error. The chain employs TRBV12-3 or TRBV12-4 and TRBJ2-3; 7 bases map to TRBD1. CDR3 length: 15 amino acids. J lost 4 bases, V lost 4 bases, and 8 bases had no gene match. The CDR3 loop reads CASSSGGEGADTQYF. The CDR3 region has the DNA TGTGCCAGCAGTTCAGGGGGTGAGGGCGCAGATACGCAGTATTTT.

The chain has TRBV28 and TRBJ2-3; D is perhaps TRBD1 or TRBD2 (5 bases each). Germline CDR1 and CDR2: MDHEN and SYDVKM. With 8 bases removed from V and 0 bases from J, the gap between germline ends came to 9 bases. CDR3 length: 13 residues. This chain's CDR3 is CASGTESTDTQYF. DNA for the CDR3: TGTGCCAGCGGGACGGAGAGCACAGATACGCAGTATTTT.

This chain joins TRBV4-3 and TRBJ1-2; D gene ambiguous. Germline loops: CDR1 LGHNA, CDR2 YSLEER. This CDR3 spans 16 amino acids. Trimming removed 0 bases from V and 3 bases from J, with 14 bases in between. The CDR3: CASSQDLKASDYGYTF. The CDR3 region has the DNA TGCGCCAGCAGCCAAGATCTTAAGGCGAGTGACTATGGCTACACCTTC.

The chain joins TRBV2 to TRBJ2-2, with 9 bases fitting TRBD1. The CDR3 sequence is 15 residues long. The trim removed 10 bases at V and 6 bases at J, leaving 12 bases unmatched. From germline, CDR1 is SNHLY and CDR2 FYNNEI. CDR3 nucleotides: TGTGCCACCATTACAGGGGGCATTAGGGCCGGGGAGCTGTTTTTT. Amino acid sequence: CATITGGIRAGELFF.

This clonotype has more than one count but fewer than ten. The CDR3 DNA is TGTGCCAGTATGACGGATTACTATGGCTACACCTTC. This sequence encodes CASMTDYYGYTF. The chain carries TRBV19 and TRBJ1-2; D is ambiguous. CDR1 and CDR2 from the germline V gene are LNHDA and SQIVND (reference sequence). This CDR3 is 12 amino acids long. V lost 7 bases and J 3 bases, leaving 9 bases between the germline ends. Complete variable domain (other parts from reference TRBV19 and TRBJ1-2): DGGITQSPKYLFRKEGQNVTLSCEQNLNHDAMYWYRQDPGQGLRLIYYSQIVNDFQKGDIAEGYSVSREKKESFPLTVTSAQKNPTAFYLCASMTDYYGYTFGSGTRLTVV.